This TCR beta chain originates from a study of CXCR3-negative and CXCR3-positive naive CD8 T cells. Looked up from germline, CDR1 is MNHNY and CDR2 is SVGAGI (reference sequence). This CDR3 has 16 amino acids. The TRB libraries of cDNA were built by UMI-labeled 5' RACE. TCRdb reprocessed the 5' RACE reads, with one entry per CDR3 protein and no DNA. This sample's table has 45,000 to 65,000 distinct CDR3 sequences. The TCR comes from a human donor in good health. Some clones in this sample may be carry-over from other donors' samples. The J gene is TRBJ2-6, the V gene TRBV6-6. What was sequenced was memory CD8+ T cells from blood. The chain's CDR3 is CASSYRRESGANVLTF.